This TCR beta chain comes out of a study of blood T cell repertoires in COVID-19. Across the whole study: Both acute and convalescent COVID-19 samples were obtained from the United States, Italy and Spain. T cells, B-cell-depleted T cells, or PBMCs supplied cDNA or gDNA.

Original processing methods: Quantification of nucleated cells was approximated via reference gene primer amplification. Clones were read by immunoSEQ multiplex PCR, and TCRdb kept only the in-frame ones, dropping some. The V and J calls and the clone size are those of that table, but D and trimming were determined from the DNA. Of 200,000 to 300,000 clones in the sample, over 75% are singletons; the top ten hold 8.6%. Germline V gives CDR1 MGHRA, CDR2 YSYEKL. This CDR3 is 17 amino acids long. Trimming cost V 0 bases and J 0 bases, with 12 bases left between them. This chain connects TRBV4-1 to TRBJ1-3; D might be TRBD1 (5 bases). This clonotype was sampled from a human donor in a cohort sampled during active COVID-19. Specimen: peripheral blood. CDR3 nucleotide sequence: TGCGCCAGCAGCCAAGATCCAGGGTCGAGCTCTGGAAACACCATATATTTT. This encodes CASSQDPGSSSGNTIYF.